This T cell receptor (beta chain) was profiled in a study of CD8+ T cells in alopecia areata. Worth noting for this clone: Its antigen is not known.

Study-level findings and limits: The study found TCR sharing across patients less clear than in mice, possibly for HLA reasons. On tofacitinib, scalp and blood still held many of the expanded lesional clones.

Regarding treatment: oral pan-JAK inhibitor, 5-10 mg twice daily. Extracted from the samples, RNA was reverse transcribed into cDNA to serve as the sequencing template. Using immunoSEQ multiplex PCR, the repertoire was profiled, and TCRdb retains in-frame clones only, with some absent. Counted here are 70,000 or so clones, roughly 30% occurring once; the ten biggest clones make up 14% to 15%. Trimming took off 4 bases at V and 8 bases at J, with 9 bases between the two ends. Germline V gene data show CDR1 as SQVTM and CDR2 as ANQGSEA. The CDR3 runs 11 residues. This TCR derives from a human donor with alopecia areata. The rearrangement joins TRBV29-1 to TRBJ2-1; no clear D. This material consisted of CD8+ T cells sorted from blood, taken at week 4, from a patient treated with tofacitinib. As DNA, the CDR3 is TGCAGCGTTGTGTGGGCCTATGAGCAGTTCTTC. It encodes CSVVWAYEQFF.